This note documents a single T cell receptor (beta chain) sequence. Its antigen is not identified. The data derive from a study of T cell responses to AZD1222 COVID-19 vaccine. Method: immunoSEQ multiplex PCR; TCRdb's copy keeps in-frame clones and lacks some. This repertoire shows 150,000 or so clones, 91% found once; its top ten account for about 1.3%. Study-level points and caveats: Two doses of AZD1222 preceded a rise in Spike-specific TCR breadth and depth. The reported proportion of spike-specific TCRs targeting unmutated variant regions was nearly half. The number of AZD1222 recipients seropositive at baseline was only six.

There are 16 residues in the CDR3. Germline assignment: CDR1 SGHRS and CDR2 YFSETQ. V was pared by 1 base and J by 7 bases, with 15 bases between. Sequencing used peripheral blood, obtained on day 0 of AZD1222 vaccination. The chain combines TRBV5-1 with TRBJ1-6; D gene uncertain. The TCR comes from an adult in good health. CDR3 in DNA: TGCGCCAGCAGCTTGCTCTCCCCTGGGGAAAATTCACCCCTCCACTTT. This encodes CASSLLSPGENSPLHF.